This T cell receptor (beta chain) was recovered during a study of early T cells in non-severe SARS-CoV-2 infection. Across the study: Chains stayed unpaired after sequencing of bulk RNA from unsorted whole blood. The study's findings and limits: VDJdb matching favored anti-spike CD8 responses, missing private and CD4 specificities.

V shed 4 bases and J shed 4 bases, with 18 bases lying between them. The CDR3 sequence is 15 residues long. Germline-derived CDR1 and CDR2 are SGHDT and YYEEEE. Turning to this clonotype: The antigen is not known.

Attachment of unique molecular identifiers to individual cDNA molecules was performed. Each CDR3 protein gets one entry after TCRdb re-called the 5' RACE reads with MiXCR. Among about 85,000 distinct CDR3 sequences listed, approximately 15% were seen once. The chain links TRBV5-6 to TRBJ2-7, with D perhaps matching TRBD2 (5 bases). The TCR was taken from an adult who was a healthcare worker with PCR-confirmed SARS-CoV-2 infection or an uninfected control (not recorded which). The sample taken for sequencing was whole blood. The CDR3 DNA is TGTGCCAGCAGCAGTGCGGGCCGCTCAATTTACGAGCAGTACTTC. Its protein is CASSSAGRSIYEQYF.